These 8 T cell receptor beta chains were sequenced from one sample in a study of cytomegalovirus exposure and HLA in healthy donors. The PCR contained 60 Vbeta and 13 Jbeta primers. Generated by immunoSEQ multiplex PCR, the TCRdb table keeps only in-frame clones and is missing some. This table has some 98,000 clones, roughly 80% appearing once. The source material was PBMCs. These receptors were taken from a human donor in good health.

Concerning this clone itself: Additional DNA sequences in this sample encode the identical CDR3. The chain has TRBV15 and TRBJ1-3, with D unresolved. The V gene lost 0 bases and the J gene lost 0 bases, with 6 bases spanning the gap. CDR3 length: 15 residues. Germline V gives CDR1 LNHNV, CDR2 YYDKDF (reference sequence). DNA for the CDR3: TGTGCCACCAGCAGAGATCGGGGCTCTGGAAACACCATATATTTT. Protein: CATSRDRGSGNTIYF.

This chain joins TRBV7-9 and TRBJ1-3; TRBD1 matches at 7 bases. This CDR3 spans 15 amino acids. V was pared by 2 bases and J by 4 bases, with 5 bases of the junction left unmatched. Germline loops: CDR1 SEHNR, CDR2 FQNEAQ (reference sequence). The CDR3 protein is CASSLRQGSGNTIYF. DNA of the CDR3: TGTGCCAGCAGCTTACGACAGGGAAGCGGAAACACCATATATTTT.

The chain links TRBV5-1 to TRBJ2-2, with D possibly TRBD1 on 5 matching bases. CDR1 is SGHRS and CDR2 is YFSETQ in the germline V gene. V was trimmed by 0 bases and J by 8 bases, leaving 14 bases between them. This CDR3 region has 15 residues. DNA for the CDR3: TGCGCCAGCAGCTTGGGACACAGGACCCGGGGGGAGCTGTTTTTT. This translates into CASSLGHRTRGELFF.

This clone was counted a few times. The chain couples TRBV10-3 to TRBJ2-7; 10 bases line up with TRBD2. Per germline, CDR1 ENHRY and CDR2 SYGVKD. The V and J ends lost 10 bases and 6 bases, in that order; junction bases with no gene match: 9. There are 13 residues in the CDR3. The CDR3 DNA reads as TGTGCCACCGAGCGGGAGGGCACAGGCGAGCAGTACTTC. This gives the protein CATEREGTGEQYF.

The rearrangement links TRBV14 to TRBJ1-6; no clear D. Per the germline V gene, CDR1 is SGHDN and CDR2 is FVKESK. This CDR3 is 18 amino acids long. V lost 1 base and J lost 3, with 16 bases in between. The CDR3 protein is CASSQVRRTVVYNSPLHF. The CDR3 DNA reads as TGTGCCAGCAGCCAAGTGCGGAGGACGGTGGTCTATAATTCACCCCTCCACTTT.

The gene calls are TRBV28 and TRBJ2-7; D is unclear. The CDR3 contains 13 residues. Trimming left V 4 bases short and J 3 bases short, with 10 bases between. Germline CDR1 is MDHEN and CDR2 is SYDVKM. In nucleotides, the CDR3 is TGTGCCAGCAGTTCGCAACTCCGCTACGAGCAGTACTTC. This sequence encodes CASSSQLRYEQYF.

This clone was recorded a few times. This rearrangement joins TRBV19 to TRBJ2-1; 8 bases match TRBD1. Germline loops: CDR1 LNHDA, CDR2 SQIVND (reference sequence). V shed 5 bases, J shed 2 bases, and the junction held 5 bases outside the gene matches. The CDR3 has 15 residues. CDR3 region: CASSWVQGAYNEQFF. CDR3 bases: TGTGCCAGTAGTTGGGTACAGGGGGCCTACAATGAGCAGTTCTTC.

This clone appeared a single time. This chain uses TRBV12-5 with TRBJ2-1; tentative D call: TRBD2 (7 bases). Germline values: CDR1 LGHNT, CDR2 FRNRAP. The CDR3 extends over 16 amino acids. The V end was cut by 4 bases, the J end by 9 bases, with 22 bases between. In DNA form, the CDR3 reads TGTGCTAGTGGTTCTGGGTCCCCACGGGGGGCGGGTGAGCAGTTCTTC. It yields the protein CASGSGSPRGAGEQFF.